This TCR beta chain came from a study of blood T cell repertoires in COVID-19 (dated by TCRdb to 2020 to 2021). In terms of the full investigation: The collaborator samples originated in the United States, Italy and Spain and spanned the acute and convalescent phases of COVID-19. The material from the prospective study consisted of cDNA or gDNA derived from T cells, B-cell-depleted T cells, or PBMCs. Deeply sampled blood TCRbeta repertoires from subjects exposed to, actively infected with, or recovered from COVID-19 were included in the dataset. The repertoires were released in a freely available public database meant as a resource for research on the immune response to SARS-CoV-2. Samples came from the ongoing ImmuneRACE study (first 160 participants) plus 1,254 subjects from 6 global collaborators. Sample metadata almost always included a de-identified subject ID, COVID-19 status, age in years and sex. Where available, HLA class I and class II types were obtained from metadata supplied by the sample provider rather than from assay-based typing. Study-wide conclusions, independent of this receptor: Clinical and demographic metadata were provided uncurated, with the amount varying by source and participant.

Comment on this clone: Its recognized antigen is unknown. No much larger clone exists at a distance of one base, and base qualities are not known.

V is pruned by 3 bases and J by 5 bases, leaving 11 bases of the junction without a gene match. The CDR3 runs 18 residues from the cysteine to the phenylalanine. The DNA shown is the 54-base CDR3, in frame from base 1. Reading the germline V gene (reference sequence) gives CDR1 WNHNN and CDR2 SYGVQD. The immunoSEQ Assay, a bias-controlled multiplex PCR, was used to amplify TCRbeta CDR3 regions from genomic DNA. On the study's bioinformatics: Nucleated cell counts per sample were estimated from amplification of reference gene primers within the assay. To quantify the absolute abundance of each unique TCRbeta CDR3 rearrangement, sequence reads were collapsed and filtered. For each sample, productive Simpson clonality was calculated as the square root of Simpson's diversity index over productive rearrangements. Imported from immuneACCESS, the table was reduced by TCRdb to in-frame sequences with V and J called. These copies leave out some clones; in studies compared against another copy, an unresolved V gene accounts for under half, and the cause of the remainder is not known. V, J and clone size were drawn from that table, and D and trimming were deduced from the DNA. The sample yields about 380,000 clones; more than 70% were counted once. Roughly 1.2% of the sample is in the top ten clones.

Each collaborating institution followed its own protocols to collect whole blood in K2EDTA tubes. For TCRbeta analysis, collaborators shipped samples as frozen whole blood, isolated PBMCs, or DNA extracted from either of those sample types. The rearrangement combines TRBV10-1 with TRBJ2-1; 12 bases in the junction line up with TRBD2. Sequencing input: peripheral blood. The TCR comes from a man aged 35 to 55 with acute or convalescent COVID-19. DNA sequence: TGCGCCAGCAGTGATGTGCTAGCGGGAGGGCCTCGGGACAATGAGCAGTTCTTC. Its protein reads: CASSDVLAGGPRDNEQFF.